The T cell receptor (beta chain) under discussion was sequenced for a study of T-cell reconstitution after alpha-beta-depleted transplantation in children. The germline CDR1 and CDR2 sequences are DFQATT and SNEGSKA (reference sequence). V was shortened by 0 bases and J by 3 bases, with 7 bases between the two germline ends. The CDR3 covers 13 residues. Using unique molecular identifiers, the investigators prepared the TCRbeta library. Each CDR3 protein gets one entry after TCRdb re-called the PCR reads with MiXCR. The sample contains fewer than 550,000 distinct CDR3 sequences, under 13% of which appear only once. This clonotype showed up just a few times.

The rearrangement uses TRBV20-1 and TRBJ2-3; no clear D gene. Sequenced here: PBMCs from the stem cell graft donor, sampled from the stem cell graft. The source of this sequence is a human donor who donated a stem cell graft to a child with acute myeloid leukemia. The CDR3 DNA sequence: TGCAGTGCTAGAGAATTAGTAACAGATACGCAGTATTTT. It yields the protein CSARELVTDTQYF.